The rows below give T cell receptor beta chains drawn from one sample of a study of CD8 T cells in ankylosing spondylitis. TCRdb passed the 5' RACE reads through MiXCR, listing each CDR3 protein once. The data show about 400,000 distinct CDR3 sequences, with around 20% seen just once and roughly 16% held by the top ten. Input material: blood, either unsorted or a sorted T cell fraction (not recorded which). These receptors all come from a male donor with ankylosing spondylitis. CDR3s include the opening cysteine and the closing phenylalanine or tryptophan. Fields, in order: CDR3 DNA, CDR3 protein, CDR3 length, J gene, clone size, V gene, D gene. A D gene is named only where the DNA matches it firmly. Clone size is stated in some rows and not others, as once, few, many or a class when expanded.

cdr3_nt: TGTGCCAGCAGTTTAGGAAATATCAATTCACCCCTCCACTTT; cdr3_aa: CASSLGNINSPLHF; cdr3_length: 14; j_call: TRBJ1-6; clone_size: few; v_call: TRBV28; d_call: .
cdr3_nt: TGTGCCAGTAGTATTAATCAGGGGAGCTACGAGCAGTACTTC; cdr3_aa: CASSINQGSYEQYF; cdr3_length: 14; j_call: TRBJ2-7; clone_size: .; v_call: TRBV19; d_call: .
cdr3_nt: TGTGCCAGCAGTTACAAACTAGCGGGAGTTCGATACGAGCAGTACTTC; cdr3_aa: CASSYKLAGVRYEQYF; cdr3_length: 16; j_call: TRBJ2-7; clone_size: few; v_call: TRBV6-2/TRBV6-3; d_call: TRBD2
cdr3_nt: TGTGCCAGCACCGCAGGCCCAGCCAACACCGGGGAGCTGTTTTTT; cdr3_aa: CASTAGPANTGELFF; cdr3_length: 15; j_call: TRBJ2-2; clone_size: few; v_call: TRBV7-9; d_call: .
cdr3_nt: TGTGCCAGTAGTAGCCGGGTCAGGGGCGGGAGACCCTACACCGGGGAGCTGTTTTTT; cdr3_aa: CASSSRVRGGRPYTGELFF; cdr3_length: 19; j_call: TRBJ2-2; clone_size: .; v_call: TRBV19; d_call: .
cdr3_nt: TGTGCCAGCAGTCCTCTGGGCATTACCTCTGGAAACACCATATATTTT; cdr3_aa: CASSPLGITSGNTIYF; cdr3_length: 16; j_call: TRBJ1-3; clone_size: .; v_call: TRBV12-3/TRBV12-4; d_call: .
cdr3_nt: TGCAGTGCCCTGAGGACTAGCGGGAGTTACGAGCAGTACTTC; cdr3_aa: CSALRTSGSYEQYF; cdr3_length: 14; j_call: TRBJ2-7; clone_size: .; v_call: TRBV20-1; d_call: TRBD2
cdr3_nt: TGTGCCAGCAGCTTAGAGGCGGGAAGGGGAATCGAGACCCAGTACTTC; cdr3_aa: CASSLEAGRGIETQYF; cdr3_length: 16; j_call: TRBJ2-5; clone_size: .; v_call: TRBV11-1; d_call: .
cdr3_nt: TGCGCCAGCAGCCAAGATCAAGTGGGCAGGCTTGGTGATACGCAGTATTTT; cdr3_aa: CASSQDQVGRLGDTQYF; cdr3_length: 17; j_call: TRBJ2-3; clone_size: .; v_call: TRBV4-1; d_call: .
cdr3_nt: TGTGCCAGCAGCTCCGGGACAGGGAGGGGGGAGACCCAGTACTTC; cdr3_aa: CASSSGTGRGETQYF; cdr3_length: 15; j_call: TRBJ2-5; clone_size: .; v_call: TRBV11-2; d_call: TRBD1
cdr3_nt: TGTGCCAGCAGCTCTGGGGGGGAGACCCAGTACTTC; cdr3_aa: CASSSGGETQYF; cdr3_length: 12; j_call: TRBJ2-5; clone_size: many; v_call: TRBV7-3; d_call: .
cdr3_nt: TGTGCCTGGAGTGACAGGGACTATGGCTACACCTTC; cdr3_aa: CAWSDRDYGYTF; cdr3_length: 12; j_call: TRBJ1-2; clone_size: few; v_call: TRBV30; d_call: .
cdr3_nt: TGTGCCAGCAGCCACCCAGGGACAGGGGGTTGGTCAGATACGCAGTATTTT; cdr3_aa: CASSHPGTGGWSDTQYF; cdr3_length: 17; j_call: TRBJ2-3; clone_size: few; v_call: TRBV7-3; d_call: TRBD1
cdr3_nt: TGTGCCAGCAGCCCGCAGACTAGCGGGAGGCAGGATACGCAGTATTTT; cdr3_aa: CASSPQTSGRQDTQYF; cdr3_length: 16; j_call: TRBJ2-3; clone_size: few; v_call: TRBV7-3; d_call: TRBD2
cdr3_nt: TGCAGTGCACCCAGGGGACACGGGCAGTACTTC; cdr3_aa: CSAPRGHGQYF; cdr3_length: 11; j_call: TRBJ2-7; clone_size: .; v_call: TRBV20-1; d_call: .
cdr3_nt: TGTGCCAGCAGCTTAGGTGTGGACAGGGGAAATTCACCCCTCCACTTT; cdr3_aa: CASSLGVDRGNSPLHF; cdr3_length: 16; j_call: TRBJ1-6; clone_size: once; v_call: TRBV7-3; d_call: TRBD1